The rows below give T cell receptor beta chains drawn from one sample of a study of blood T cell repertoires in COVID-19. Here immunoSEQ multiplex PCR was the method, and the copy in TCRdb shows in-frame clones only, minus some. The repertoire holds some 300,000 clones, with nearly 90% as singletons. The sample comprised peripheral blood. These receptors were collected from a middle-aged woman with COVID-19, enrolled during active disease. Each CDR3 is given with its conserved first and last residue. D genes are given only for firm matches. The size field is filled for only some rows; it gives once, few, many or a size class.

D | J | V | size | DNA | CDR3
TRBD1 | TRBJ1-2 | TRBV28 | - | TGTGCCAGCAGAGGGACAGGGAAGTACTATGGCTACACCTTC | CASRGTGKYYGYTF
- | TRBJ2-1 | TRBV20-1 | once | TGCAGTGCTGCCGGAGATGAGCAGTTCTTC | CSAAGDEQFF
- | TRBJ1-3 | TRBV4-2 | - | TGTGCCAGCAGCCCCCGCAGGGTTCCGGGAAACACCATATATTTT | CASSPRRVPGNTIYF
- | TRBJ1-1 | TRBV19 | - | TGTGCCAGTATGCGACAGTTGAACACTGAAGCTTTCTTT | CASMRQLNTEAFF
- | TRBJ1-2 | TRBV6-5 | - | TGTGCCAGCAGTCCCGCAGGTCCTAACTATGGCTACACCTTC | CASSPAGPNYGYTF
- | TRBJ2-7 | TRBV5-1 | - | TGCGCCAGCAGGGACGAGGGTTCCTACGAGCAGTACTTC | CASRDEGSYEQYF
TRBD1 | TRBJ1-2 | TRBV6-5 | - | TGTGCCAGCAGTCCTGGGACAGGAGCTAACTATGGCTACACCTTC | CASSPGTGANYGYTF
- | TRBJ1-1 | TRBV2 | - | TGTGCCAGCAGTAAACCTGACAGGAACACTGAAGCTTTCTTT | CASSKPDRNTEAFF
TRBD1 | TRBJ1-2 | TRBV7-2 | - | TGTGCCAGCAGCTTAGTCGGGACAGGAAGTGGCTACACCTTC | CASSLVGTGSGYTF
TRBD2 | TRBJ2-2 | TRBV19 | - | TGTGCCAGTAGTTCCTCCCGACTAGCGGGAGGCCTTTGGGGGGAGCTGTTTTTT | CASSSSRLAGGLWGELFF
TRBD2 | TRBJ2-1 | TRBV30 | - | TGTGCCTGCCTAGCGGGAAAGATCGATGAGCAGTTCTTC | CACLAGKIDEQFF
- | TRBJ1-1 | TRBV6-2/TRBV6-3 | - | TGTGCCAGCAGTTACTACCGAGGGACTGAAGCTTTCTTT | CASSYYRGTEAFF
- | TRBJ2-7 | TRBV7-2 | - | TGTGCCAGCAGCTGGGGCCGGACAGTTTCCTACGAGCAGTACTTC | CASSWGRTVSYEQYF
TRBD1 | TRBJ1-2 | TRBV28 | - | TGTGCCAGCAGATATACCGGGACAGGGGGCTACACCTTC | CASRYTGTGGYTF
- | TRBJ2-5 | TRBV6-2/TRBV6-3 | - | TGTGCCAGCAGTTCGAGCTTCCCAGAGACCCAGTACTTC | CASSSSFPETQYF
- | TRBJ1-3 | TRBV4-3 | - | TGCGCCAGCAGCCAAGCCCCAGGTACTGGAAACACCATATATTTT | CASSQAPGTGNTIYF
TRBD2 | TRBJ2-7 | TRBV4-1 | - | TGCGCCAGCAGCCAACAAAGCGGGAGGGCCTCCTACGAGCAGTACTTC | CASSQQSGRASYEQYF
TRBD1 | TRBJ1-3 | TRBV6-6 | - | TGTGCCAGCAGCAGGGACAGCTCTGGAAACACCATATATTTT | CASSRDSSGNTIYF
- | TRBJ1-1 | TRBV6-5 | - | TGTGCCAGCAGGCCAGGGAACACTGAAGCTTTCTTT | CASRPGNTEAFF
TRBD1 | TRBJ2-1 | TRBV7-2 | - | TGTGCCAGCAGCTCCCGACAGGGGATCTACAATGAGCAGTTCTTC | CASSSRQGIYNEQFF
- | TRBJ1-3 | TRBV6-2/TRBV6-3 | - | TGTGCCAGCAGTTTGGCGGCGGCGTTCTCTGGAAACACCATATATTTT | CASSLAAAFSGNTIYF
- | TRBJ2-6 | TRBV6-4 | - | TGTGCCAGCAGTGATTCGGCGGGCTCTGGGGCCAACGTCCTGACTTTC | CASSDSAGSGANVLTF
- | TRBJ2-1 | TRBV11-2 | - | TGTGCCAGCAGCTTCCAGGGGGAGCAGTTCTTC | CASSFQGEQFF
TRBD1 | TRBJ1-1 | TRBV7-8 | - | TGTGCCAGCAGCTTCACAGGGGGGCAGGGGAACACTGAAGCTTTCTTT | CASSFTGGQGNTEAFF
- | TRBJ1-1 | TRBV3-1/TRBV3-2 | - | TGTGCCAGCAGCCCGCGCGGCGGAGCTGAAGCTTTCTTT | CASSPRGGAEAFF
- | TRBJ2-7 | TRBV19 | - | TGTGCCAGTAGTCCCGACAGCTACGAGCAGTACTTC | CASSPDSYEQYF
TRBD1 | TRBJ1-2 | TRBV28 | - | TGTGCCAGCAGTCGAGACAGGGTAGTTCGTGGCTACACCTTC | CASSRDRVVRGYTF
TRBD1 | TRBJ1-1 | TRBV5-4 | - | TGTGCCAGCAGCCTAATGACAGGGCCGAACACTGAAGCTTTCTTT | CASSLMTGPNTEAFF
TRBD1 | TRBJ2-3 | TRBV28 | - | TGTGCCAGCAGTCCTGGGACAGGGCAGGGAGATACGCAGTATTTT | CASSPGTGQGDTQYF
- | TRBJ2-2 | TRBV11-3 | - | TGTGCCAGCAGCTTAGGAGGGTTCAACACCGGGGAGCTGTTTTTT | CASSLGGFNTGELFF
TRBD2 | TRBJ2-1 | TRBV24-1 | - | TGTGCCACCAGTGAAGGGACTAGCGGTTCCTACAATGAGCAGTTCTTC | CATSEGTSGSYNEQFF
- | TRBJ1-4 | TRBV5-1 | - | TGCGCCAGCAGCTTAACGGGCGGGATTGAAAAACTGTTTTTT | CASSLTGGIEKLFF
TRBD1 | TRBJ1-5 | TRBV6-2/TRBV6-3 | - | TGTGCCAGCAGCCCGAGGACAGGCTTCGACCAGCCCCAGCATTTT | CASSPRTGFDQPQHF
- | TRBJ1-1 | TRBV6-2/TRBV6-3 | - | TGTGCCAGCAGTTACGAGGGAATGAACACTGAAGCTTTCTTT | CASSYEGMNTEAFF
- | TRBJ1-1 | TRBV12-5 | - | TGTGCTAGTGGTATGGCAGGAATGAACACTGAAGCTTTCTTT | CASGMAGMNTEAFF
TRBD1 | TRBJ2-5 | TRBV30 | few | TGTGCCGGATATCTCCCGGGACAGGAGGAGACCCAGTACTTC | CAGYLPGQEETQYF
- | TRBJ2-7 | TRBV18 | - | TGTGCCAGCTCACATCCGGGAAACAGATCCTACGAGCAGTACTTC | CASSHPGNRSYEQYF
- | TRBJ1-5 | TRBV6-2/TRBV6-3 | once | TGTGCCAGCAGTTACTCGGTGGGTATCGGAGGGAGCAATCAGCCCCAGCATTTT | CASSYSVGIGGSNQPQHF
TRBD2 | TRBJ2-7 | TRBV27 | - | TGTGCCAGCAATTCGGGGAGGGTACCCACCTACGAGCAGTACTTC | CASNSGRVPTYEQYF
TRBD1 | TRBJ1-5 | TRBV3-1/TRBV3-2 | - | TGTGCCAGCAGCCAAGCAGGGGGCTTTCAGCCCCAGCATTTT | CASSQAGGFQPQHF
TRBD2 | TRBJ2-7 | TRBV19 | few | TGTGCCAGTAGTATAGGACTAGCGGGAGATCGCTACGAGCAGTACTTC | CASSIGLAGDRYEQYF
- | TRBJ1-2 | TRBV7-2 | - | TGTGCCAGCAGCCTACGAGCTAACTATGGCTACACCTTC | CASSLRANYGYTF
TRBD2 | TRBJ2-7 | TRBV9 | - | TGTGCCAGCAGCGTAGTGGGGGGGGAGCAGTACTTC | CASSVVGGEQYF
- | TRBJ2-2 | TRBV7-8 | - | TGTGCCAGCAGCCCGAGTCTCGGGGAGCTGTTTTTT | CASSPSLGELFF
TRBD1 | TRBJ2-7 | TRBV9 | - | TGTGCCAGCAGCGGAGGGGGACAGGCCTACGAGCAGTACTTC | CASSGGGQAYEQYF
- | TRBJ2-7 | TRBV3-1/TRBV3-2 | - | TGTGCCAGCAGCTACTACGGAGGGGTCAAGGGCGAGCAGTACTTC | CASSYYGGVKGEQYF
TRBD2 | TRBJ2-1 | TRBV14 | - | TGTGCCAGCAGCCGCGGACTAGCGGGGGGGCTCGTTGAGCAGTTCTTC | CASSRGLAGGLVEQFF
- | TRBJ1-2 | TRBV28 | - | TGTGCCAGCAGCTTAAGACAGGCTAACTATGGCTACACCTTC | CASSLRQANYGYTF
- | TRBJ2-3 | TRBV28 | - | TGTGCCAGCACCGATCCCCGGGGGAGCACAGATACGCAGTATTTT | CASTDPRGSTDTQYF
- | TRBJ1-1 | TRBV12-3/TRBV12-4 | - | TGTGCCAGCAGGCTTAGACAGCACACTGAAGCTTTCTTT | CASRLRQHTEAFF
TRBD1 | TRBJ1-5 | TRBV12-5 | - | TGTGCTAGTGGTTTGGTACCGGACGGGACAGGGTTTCGCAATCAGCCCCAGCATTTT | CASGLVPDGTGFRNQPQHF